Listed here are 3 T cell receptor beta chains from one sample, sequenced in a study of control samples from healthy donors and cancer patients. Sequencing used immunoSEQ multiplex PCR; TCRdb keeps in-frame clones, though not all of them. The table includes about 150,000 clones, about 91% detected once. Sequences were obtained from blood. The receptors were gathered from a middle-aged woman in good health.

In this sample, this clone turned up once. This sequence joins TRBV4-2 and TRBJ2-3; unclear D gene. Trimming cost V 0 bases and J 6 bases, with 16 bases left between them. The germline V gene has CDR1 LGHNA and CDR2 YNFKEQ. This CDR3 region has 16 residues. The CDR3 spells CASSQDGGALVDTQYF. The CDR3 nucleotides read TGTGCCAGCAGCCAAGATGGTGGAGCGCTGGTTGATACGCAGTATTTT.

The CDR3 spells CASSRGLFYEQYF. CDR3 nucleotide sequence: TGTGCCAGCAGCCGGGGACTCTTCTACGAGCAGTACTTC. The chain recombines TRBV6-2 or TRBV6-3 with TRBJ2-7; TRBD2 is a possible D gene (6 bases). Trimming took off 6 bases at V and 3 bases at J, with 12 bases between the two ends. Germline V gives CDR1 MNHEY, CDR2 SVGEGT. The CDR3 is 13 residues long.

With respect to this clone: Compared with germline, one end of the junction differs, possibly owing to a read error. The rearrangement joins TRBV3-1 (or the pseudogene TRBV3-2) to TRBJ2-7; maybe TRBD1 (5 bases). The CDR3 totals 13 residues. Germline values: CDR1 LGHDT, CDR2 YNNKEL (reference sequence). The DNA of the CDR3 is TGTGCCAGCAGCCAAACCCCGGCGCAGGGAACCCACTTC. Translating it yields CASSQTPAQGTHF.